This TCR beta chain was sequenced for a study of CD8 T cells in ankylosing spondylitis. Points on this clonotype: Its antigen is unidentified.

Study-level results: Previous work reported some of these motif variants in the synovial fluid and blood of reactive arthritis. In ankylosing spondylitis patients, matched synovial fluid reportedly showed significant enrichment of disease-linked clones. Ankylosing spondylitis blood seemed to carry a telltale TCR beta motif made of under 10 highly homologous variants.

CDR3 length: 14 amino acids. Germline V gene lookup returns CDR1 MNHEY and CDR2 SMNVEV (reference sequence). V was shortened by 5 bases and J by 4 bases, with 11 bases between the two germline ends. Library preparation for TCR beta used quantitative 5'-RACE with molecular barcodes. Via MiXCR, TCRdb re-called the 5' RACE reads, giving one row per CDR3 protein. The top ten clones hold approximately 0.5% of a sample with hundreds of thousands of distinct CDR3 sequences, around 11% of them seen once. The clonotype was recovered from a male donor with ankylosing spondylitis. This chain joins TRBV27 and TRBJ1-4; no reliable D call. Input material: blood, either unsorted or a sorted T cell fraction (not recorded which). The CDR3 DNA follows: TGTGCCAGCAGTCCACACCTCCTTAATGAAAAACTGTTTTTT. The encoded protein is CASSPHLLNEKLFF.